This record concerns one TCR beta chain sequence. CDR3 size: 13 residues. CDR1 and CDR2 (germline): LGHDT, YNNKEL (reference sequence). Time point reported: newly diagnosed GD, antithyroid drugs for less than 3 months. With RNA extracted from PBMCs as input, the TCR library was made. These data are taken from a study of regulatory T cells in long-lasting Graves disease. Arm-PCR with iRepertoire HTBI primers amplified the CDR3 regions for these TCR beta libraries. TCRdb analysed the multiplex PCR reads with MiXCR anew, one entry per CDR3 protein. The sample lists fewer than 650,000 distinct CDR3 sequences; 15% to 20% were seen once. This same sample was also part of a study on T cells in Graves' hyperthyroidism and ophthalmopathy.

Sequencing was performed on peripheral blood mononuclear cells (PBMCs), taken at new diagnosis, from a patient treated with antithyroid drugs. The chain joins TRBV3-1 to TRBJ2-1; maybe TRBD1 (6 bases). TRBJ2-5 matches the DNA end more closely, so the J call is doubtful. This clonotype was obtained from a woman aged 30 to 39 with Graves disease. CDR3 nucleotide sequence: TGTGCCAGCAGCCCTGGGACAAAAGAGACCCAGTACTTC. It specifies CASSPGTKETQYF.